The clone carrying this T cell receptor (beta chain) showed up just a few times. What it recognizes is unknown. Donors were six healthy women in three monozygous twin pairs. Trimming pared 6 bases from V and 3 bases from J, leaving 11 bases between. This CDR3 is built from 14 residues. Looked up from germline, CDR1 is SGHTA and CDR2 is FQGNSA. Libraries were made from RNA as TCR cDNA, using a modified protocol. Original processing notes: Clonotypes per individual ranged from about 85,000 to nearly 550,000. TCRdb analysed the 5' RACE reads with MiXCR anew, one entry per CDR3 protein. These V and J calls derive from TCRdb rather than the authors' analysis. The sample shows roughly 380,000 distinct CDR3 sequences, over 25% of them seen only once. This specimen comes from a study of identical twins' blood T cells. General study results and limits: Shared environment remains a possible cause of twin similarity.

The chain joins TRBV7-2 to TRBJ1-4; D is undetermined. This sequence was found in a woman aged 18 to 55 in good health. The specimen was PBMCs. The DNA for the CDR3 is TGTGCCAGCAGGATCGGGCCAGCTAATGAAAAACTGTTTTTT. It specifies CASRIGPANEKLFF.